The following is a T cell receptor (beta chain) sequence with its context. Its antigen is still unknown. TCRdb ran MiXCR on the multiplex PCR reads and lists one entry per CDR3 protein. The table lists approximately 210,000 distinct CDR3 sequences, approximately 29% of them singletons. The sample belongs to a study of breast tumors, draining lymph nodes, adjacent tissues. The lymph nodes were axillary draining lymph nodes from breast cancer patients. Study findings and constraints: Data only fit, rather than demonstrated, lymph node origin of most tumor T cells.

The source material was axillary lymph node tissue. This TCR was sampled from a female donor with breast cancer. Some clones in this sample may be carry-over from other donors' samples.

CDR3 DNA sequence: TGCGCCAGCAGCCTCCCGGCTGGTGGTGAAAACATTCAGTACTTC. Protein: CASSLPAGGENIQYF. The chain employs TRBV4-1 and TRBJ2-4; D is unclear. CDR3 length: 15 amino acids. The germline V and J ends were trimmed by 4 bases and 5 bases, with 15 bases remaining between them. Looked up from germline, CDR1 is MGHRA and CDR2 is YSYEKL.